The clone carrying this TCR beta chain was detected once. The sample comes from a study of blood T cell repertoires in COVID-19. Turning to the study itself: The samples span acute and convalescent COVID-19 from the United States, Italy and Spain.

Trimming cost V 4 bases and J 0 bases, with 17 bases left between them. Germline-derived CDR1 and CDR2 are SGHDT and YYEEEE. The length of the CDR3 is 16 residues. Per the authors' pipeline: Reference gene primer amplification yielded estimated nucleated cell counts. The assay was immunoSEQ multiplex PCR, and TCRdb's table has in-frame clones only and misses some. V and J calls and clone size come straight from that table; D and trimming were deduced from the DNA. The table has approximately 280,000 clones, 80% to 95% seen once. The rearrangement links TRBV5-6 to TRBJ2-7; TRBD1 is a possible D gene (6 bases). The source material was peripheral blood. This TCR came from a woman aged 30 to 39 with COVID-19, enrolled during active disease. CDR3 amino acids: CASSPGLRGISYEQYF. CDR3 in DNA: TGTGCCAGCAGCCCAGGGCTCAGGGGAATCTCCTACGAGCAGTACTTC.